Shown below are 15 T cell receptor beta chains from a single sample sequenced in a study of blood T cell repertoires in COVID-19. Repertoires were generated with immunoSEQ multiplex PCR, while TCRdb's copy carries only in-frame clones and drops some. Altogether just over 650,000 clones are present, approximately 90% being singletons, with the ten largest covering 0.2% to 0.3%. Material: peripheral blood. The receptors stem from a woman aged 18-35 years with acute or convalescent COVID-19.

The chain couples TRBV21-1 to TRBJ1-5; the D segment call TRBD1 is taken from the table without a DNA check. TRBV21-1 is annotated as a pseudogene. The CDR3 runs 18 residues. The CDR3 region is CASSKRERTGISNQPQHF. The CDR3 bases are TGTGCCAGCAGCAAACGTGAGAGGACAGGGATTAGCAATCAGCCCCAGCATTTT.

This chain connects TRBV25-1 to TRBJ1-2; D uncertain. The CDR3 is made up of 11 amino acids. Germline V gene sequence: CDR1 MGHDK, CDR2 SYGVNS. V dropped 4 bases and J dropped 5 bases, with 5 bases sitting between them. The CDR3 DNA follows: TGTGCCAGCAGTGTAGAGTATGGCTACACCTTC. This sequence encodes CASSVEYGYTF.

The genes are TRBV12-1 and TRBJ1-1; the table's TRBD1 call for D was not verified on the DNA. TRBV12-1 is shown as a pseudogene. The CDR3 is 17 amino acids. The CDR3 DNA sequence: TGTGCCAGCAGCTTTTCTCGGGACACCATCATGAACACTGAAGCTTTCTTT. It specifies CASSFSRDTIMNTEAFF.

The chain combines TRBV7-9 with TRBJ1-1; D is ambiguous. Looked up from germline, CDR1 is SEHNR and CDR2 is FQNEAQ (reference sequence). The length of the CDR3 is 12 residues. Trimming left V 0 bases short and J 10 bases short, with 9 bases between. CDR3: CASSLAAGRAFF. The DNA for the CDR3 is TGTGCCAGCAGCTTAGCGGCCGGGAGAGCTTTCTTT. Using reference TRBV7-9 and TRBJ1-1 for the parts outside the CDR3, the full variable domain is DTGVSQNPRHKITKRGQNVTFRCDPISEHNRLYWYRQTLGQGPEFLTYFQNEAQLEKSRLLSDRFSAERPKGSFSTLEIQRTEQGDSAMYLCASSLAAGRAFFGQGTRLTVV.

This CDR3 reads CASSRNRGNTEAFF. CDR3 DNA: TGTGCCAGCAGTCGTAACAGGGGGAACACTGAAGCTTTCTTT. The rearrangement joins TRBV2 to TRBJ1-1; 7 bases agree with TRBD1. V lost 5 bases, J lost 1 base, and 4 bases stayed unmatched. This CDR3 region has 14 residues. The germline gives CDR1 SNHLY, CDR2 FYNNEI. The whole variable domain, remainder taken from reference TRBV2 and TRBJ1-1, is EPEVTQTPSHQVTQMGQEVILRCVPISNHLYFYWYRQILGQKVEFLVSFYNNEISEKSEIFDDQFSVERPDGSNFTLKIRSTKLEDSAMYFCASSRNRGNTEAFFGQGTRLTVV.

This rearrangement joins TRBV12-5 to TRBJ2-7; D is perhaps TRBD2 (5 bases). CDR1 and CDR2 (germline): LGHNT, FRNRAP. Trimming pared 1 base from V and 6 bases from J, leaving 13 bases between. This CDR3 has 14 residues. In nucleotides, the CDR3 is TGTGCTAGTGGTTTGGCCGAGGGTTGGGGCGAGCAGTACTTC. Translated: CASGLAEGWGEQYF.

This chain links TRBV6-5 with TRBJ2-7; TRBD1 is a possible D gene (6 bases). Trimming took off 2 bases at V and 2 bases at J, with 13 bases between the two ends. Germline V lookup: CDR1 MNHEY, CDR2 SVGAGI. This CDR3 has 15 residues. In DNA, the CDR3 is TGTGCCAGCAGTTACGGTGCACAGGGTACCTACGAGCAGTACTTC. As protein: CASSYGAQGTYEQYF.

The chain is built from TRBV24-1 and TRBJ1-2; possibly TRBD1 for D (5 bases). The CDR3 runs 13 residues. Trimming took off 5 bases at V and 4 bases at J, with 10 bases between the two ends. Germline assignment: CDR1 KGHDR and CDR2 SFDVKD. CDR3 amino acids: CATSVGGGYGYTF. In DNA, the CDR3 is TGTGCCACCAGTGTGGGGGGAGGCTATGGCTACACCTTC.

This CDR3 reads CASTLIGHLEAFF. Here the CDR3 DNA reads TGTGCCAGCACCCTCATCGGACACCTTGAAGCTTTCTTT. The V gene is TRBV7-9, the J gene TRBJ1-1; a weak D match, TRBD1 (5 bases). The V end lost 7 bases, the J end lost 7 bases, and 16 bases lay between the germline ends. CDR1 and CDR2 from the germline V gene are SEHNR and FQNEAQ (reference sequence). The length of the CDR3 is 13 residues.

The chain couples TRBV4-3 to TRBJ1-2; the match to TRBD1 covers 9 bases. Germline CDR1 is LGHNA and CDR2 is YSLEER. The CDR3 runs 14 residues. V lost 5 bases, J lost 3 bases, and 4 bases stayed unmatched. CDR3 residues: CASSVWTGDYGYTF. The CDR3 nucleotides read TGCGCCAGCAGCGTCTGGACAGGGGACTATGGCTACACCTTC.

Remarks on this clone: Other DNA sequences from this sample encode an identical CDR3 as well. The V call is TRBV19, the J call TRBJ1-3; D gene uncertain. This CDR3 region has 13 residues. The V and J ends lost 6 bases and 4 bases respectively, with 10 bases between them. Per germline, CDR1 LNHDA and CDR2 SQIVND (reference sequence). CDR3 protein: CASSRGSGNTIYF. The CDR3 DNA sequence: TGTGCCAGTAGCCGGGGATCAGGAAACACCATATATTTT.

For the CDR3, the DNA is TGTGCCAGCTCCCTGGGACAGATAACCGGGGAGCTGTTTTTT. It is translated as CASSLGQITGELFF. The chain is built from TRBV18 and TRBJ2-2; TRBD1 matches 7 bases. The V segment lost 6 bases and the J segment 5 bases; nucleotides outside the gene matches: 6. The V gene's germline CDR1 is KGHSH and CDR2 LQKENI. CDR3 size: 14 residues. The full variable domain, completed using reference TRBV18 and TRBJ2-2, is NAGVMQNPRHLVRRRGQEARLRCSPMKGHSHVYWYRQLPEEGLKFMVYLQKENIIDESGMPKERFSAEFPKEGPSILRIQQVVRGDSAAYFCASSLGQITGELFFGEGSRLTVL.

This clone was seen a single time. The chain uses TRBV4-2 and TRBJ2-7, with TRBD1 as a possible D gene (5 bases). CDR1 is LGHNA and CDR2 is YNFKEQ in the germline V gene. V was shortened by 4 bases and J by 1 base, with 14 bases between the two germline ends. The CDR3 consists of 15 residues. CDR3 nucleotides: TGTGCCAGCAGCCCGGTAGGGGCAGGGTCCTACGAGCAGTACTTC. Translated: CASSPVGAGSYEQYF.

V is TRBV6-5 and J is TRBJ1-2; 10 bases are shared with TRBD1. Germline V gives CDR1 MNHEY, CDR2 SVGAGI. The CDR3 runs to 12 residues. J lost 7 bases, V lost 9 bases, and 5 bases had no gene match. The CDR3 region is CASLTGGSGYTF. CDR3 sequence (DNA): TGTGCCAGTCTGACAGGGGGCAGTGGCTACACCTTC.

CDR3: CASSLHIEPGELFF. Here the CDR3 DNA reads TGTGCCAGCAGCTTACATATAGAGCCCGGGGAGCTGTTTTTT. The chain recombines TRBV7-3 with TRBJ2-2; D not certain. In germline, CDR1 is SGHTA, CDR2 FQGTGA. With 2 bases removed from V and 6 bases from J, the gap between germline ends came to 10 bases. This CDR3 has 14 residues.